This T cell receptor beta chain was obtained from a study of OX40 agonist ivuxolimab in advanced cancers. Data came from immunoSEQ multiplex PCR; TCRdb stores just in-frame clones and leaves some out. The table records 70,000 or so clones, roughly nine tenths of them present only once. Germline V CDR1 and CDR2: SEHNR, FQNEAQ (reference sequence). The length of the CDR3 is 14 residues. V was clipped by 4 bases and J by 1 base, with 10 bases between them. The input for sequencing was CD4+ or CD8+ T cells sorted from blood, taken in a trial of the OX40 agonist ivuxolimab. This TCR came from an adult with an advanced solid tumor such as melanoma, head and neck, liver or kidney cancer. This sequence joins TRBV7-9 and TRBJ2-5; D perhaps matches TRBD1 (5 bases). CDR3 DNA sequence: TGTGCCAGCAGCTCTAGGGGATTCCAAGAGACCCAGTACTTC. Protein: CASSSRGFQETQYF.